This T cell receptor (beta chain) was retrieved from a study of shared clonotypes between healthy human individuals. Subsets obtained from CD4+ cells comprised CD45RA+ naive and CD45RA-negative memory cells. The assay was immunoSEQ multiplex PCR, and TCRdb's table has in-frame clones only and misses some. The sample contains hundreds of thousands of clones, approximately 79% of which appear only once. J was trimmed by 3 bases and V by 5 bases; bases with no gene match: 5. CDR1 and CDR2 (germline): MDHEN, SYDVKM. This CDR3 has 15 amino acids. Material for sequencing was memory CD4+ T cells sorted from blood. The subset: CD45RA-negative fraction. The receptor's source is a woman in her twenties or thirties in good health. V usage is TRBV28 and J usage is TRBJ2-5; the match to TRBD2 covers 11 bases. The CDR3 sequence is CASSPSGLAEETQYF. The CDR3 DNA reads TGTGCCAGCAGTCCCTCGGGACTAGCGGAAGAGACCCAGTACTTC.